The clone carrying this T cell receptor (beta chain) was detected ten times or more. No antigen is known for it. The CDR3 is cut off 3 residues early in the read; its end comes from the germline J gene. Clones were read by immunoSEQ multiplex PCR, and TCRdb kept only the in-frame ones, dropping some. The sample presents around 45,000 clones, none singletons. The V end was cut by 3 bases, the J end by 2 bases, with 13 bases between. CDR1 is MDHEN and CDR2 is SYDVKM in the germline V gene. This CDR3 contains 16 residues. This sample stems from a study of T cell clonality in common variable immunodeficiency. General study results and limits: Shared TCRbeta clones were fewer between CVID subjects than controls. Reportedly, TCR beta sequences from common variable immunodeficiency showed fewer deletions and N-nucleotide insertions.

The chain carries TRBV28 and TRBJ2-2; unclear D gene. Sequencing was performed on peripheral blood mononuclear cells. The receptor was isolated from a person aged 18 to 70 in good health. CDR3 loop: CASSFLWSPNTGELFF. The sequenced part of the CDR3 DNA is TGTGCCAGCAGTTTCCTATGGTCCCCAAACACCGGGGAG.